The entry that follows covers one TCR beta chain sequence. In its sample, this clonotype was seen many times. Its antigen has not been determined. Base qualities were left out, and no much larger clone turns up one base away. Graves' hyperthyroidism was defined as stable when no progression to ophthalmopathy occurred over 18 months of follow-up. The hyperthyroidism patients were between 18 and 65 years old and newly diagnosed, with a disease duration of less than 2 months. Any patient with an uncontrolled infection, another autoimmune disease, pregnancy or lactation was excluded. Diagnoses were established on the basis of clinical symptoms, serum thyroxine and TRAb, thyroid ultrasound, and orbital computed tomography. PBMCs were separated from roughly 10 ml of fresh peripheral blood using Ficoll-Paque density gradient centrifugation. Total RNA was extracted using Trizol reagent, and RNA quality was assessed on an Agilent 2100 Bioanalyzer.

The data stem from a study of T cells in Graves' hyperthyroidism and ophthalmopathy (dated by TCRdb to between 2018 and 2021). About the study as a whole: Peripheral blood was sampled at the time of initial diagnosis, prior to any treatment. Thyroid tissue and blood T-cell repertoires from six Graves' hyperthyroidism patients were also compared in the study. An independent validation cohort of under 20 hyperthyroidism patients and some 15 patients who later progressed to ophthalmopathy tested prospective prediction of ophthalmopathy. The paper reports TCR Vbeta CDR3 sequencing of roughly 140 peripheral blood samples: 43 ophthalmopathy, fewer than 85 hyperthyroidism and 17 progressor patients. The 95 to 100 discovery patients were randomly split 7:3 into training and test sets. After sampling, hyperthyroidism patients received methimazole starting at 30 mg daily, and ophthalmopathy patients received high-dose intravenous methylprednisolone. To identify distinguishing TCR V-J signatures, a discovery cohort of 95 to 100 patients was used, comprising 40 to 45 with Graves' ophthalmopathy and 57 with stable Graves' hyperthyroidism. Here is what the overall study found, with its caveats: A 13 V-J signature model separated ophthalmopathy from stable hyperthyroidism, with nearly 90% sensitivity and around 84% specificity in cross-validation and 80%/75% in testing. In validation, progression to ophthalmopathy was predicted by the model with around 70% sensitivity and about 72% specificity, a median of approximately 6.5 months before onset. Most expanded thyroid clonotypes (frequency above 0.001) were also found in blood, which suggests that blood repertoires may mirror thyroid immune responses. No statistical method was used to set the sample size in advance, and investigators knew the group allocation.

Including cysteine and phenylalanine, the CDR3 has 15 amino acids. Only CDR3 DNA is held: 45 bases, read in frame from base 1. Per the germline V gene, MGHRA is the CDR1 and YSYEKL is the CDR2. V drops 2 bases and J drops 2 bases, leaving 12 bases in between. Amplification of TCR beta CDR3 regions was carried out from RNA transcripts. The TCR CDR3 was subjected to a first round of RT-PCR using the HTBI primer set and the Qiagen OneStep RT-PCR kit. The libraries were constructed in a second round of multiplex PCR and then size-selected and purified. The libraries were sequenced on an Illumina HiSeq2000 using paired-end 100 bp reads. Regarding the original processing steps: Raw data were processed with SOAPnuke, discarding reads with adapters, uncalled bases, mean Phred below 15, or no exact constant-primer or identifier match. High-quality paired reads were merged using COPE v1.2.5, and each unique nucleotide sequence was defined as a clonotype. MiTCR v1.1 was used to align clonotypes to the IMGT TRBV, TRBD and TRBJ reference segments. The analysis included only V-J combinations with a frequency above 0.0001, which together covered 99.2% of the repertoires. The TCS score was defined as F50 (clonal expansion) divided by E x V (chaos), with BLOSUM62-based TCRdist calculated between CDR3 peptides within each V-J. Welch's t-statistics and random forest reduced around 550 V-J features to roughly 13, which were used in a naive Bayes classifier (R e1071). The raw public reads went through TCRdb reprocessing: fastp at Q25, MiXCR clone calling, in-frame beta chains kept. Under each unique CDR3 protein, matching rows form one entry showing the most common genes and DNA. The V and J calls and clone size come from TCRdb's table, not from the authors' own analysis. The sample profile shows fewer than 600,000 distinct CDR3 sequences; 13% to 15% of them were found once. Roughly 14% of the sample is in the top ten clones.

The material sequenced was blood. This chain joins TRBV4-1 to TRBJ2-5; D gene: possibly TRBD2, on 5 matching bases. This TCR was sampled from a woman aged 35 to 49 with Graves' hyperthyroidism. The bases read TGCGCCAGCAGCCAACTACTAGTTAAGCAAGAGACCCAGTACTTC. The resulting protein is CASSQLLVKQETQYF.